Listed here are 27 T cell receptor beta chains from one sample, sequenced in a study of early T cells in non-severe SARS-CoV-2 infection. TCRdb analysed the 5' RACE reads with MiXCR anew, one entry per CDR3 protein. There are approximately 83,000 distinct CDR3 sequences in the sample; 11% to 15% occur only once, and 3% to 3.5% lies in the top ten. The sample taken for sequencing was whole blood. The receptor set was obtained from an adult who was a healthcare worker with PCR-confirmed SARS-CoV-2 infection or an uninfected control (not recorded which).

The V and J genes are TRBV29-1 and TRBJ1-3; D perhaps matches TRBD1 (6 bases). This CDR3 is built from 14 residues. CDR1 is SQVTM and CDR2 is ANQGSEA in the germline V gene. V lost 3 bases to trimming and J lost 0 bases, with 9 bases between them. CDR3 sequence (DNA): TGCAGCGTTGAGAGGGGGTACTCTGGAAACACCATATATTTT. This translates into CSVERGYSGNTIYF.

This sequence joins TRBV9 and TRBJ1-3, with D uncertain. Germline CDR1 is SGDLS and CDR2 is YYNGEE. V lost 2 bases to trimming and J lost 0 bases, with 12 bases between them. CDR3 size: 16 residues. CDR3 nucleotides: TGTGCCAGCAGCGTTTCAACGGAAGACTCTGGAAACACCATATATTTT. Protein product: CASSVSTEDSGNTIYF.

This clonotype has ten or more counts. The chain couples TRBV28 to TRBJ1-5; D gene uncertain. The germline V and J ends were trimmed by 2 bases and 5 bases, with 16 bases remaining between them. The CDR3 contains 16 residues. Germline CDR1 and CDR2: MDHEN and SYDVKM. CDR3: CASSLGGVPGYQPQHF. In nucleotides, the CDR3 is TGTGCCAGCAGTTTAGGTGGAGTTCCCGGGTATCAGCCCCAGCATTTT.

The chain combines TRBV5-4 with TRBJ2-5; D call uncertain. Germline V CDR1 and CDR2: SGHNT, YYREEE (reference sequence). The CDR3 runs to 15 residues. Deletions cut 4 bases from V and 1 base from J, with 14 bases between. The CDR3 sequence is CASSVSPESQETQYF. The CDR3 DNA reads TGTGCCAGCAGCGTGTCCCCTGAATCCCAAGAGACCCAGTACTTC.

In its sample, this clonotype was seen a few times. The V and J genes are TRBV7-6 and TRBJ1-1, with D possibly being TRBD1 (6 bases). The V end was cut by 5 bases, the J end by 4 bases, with 20 bases between. The V gene's germline CDR1 is SGHVS and CDR2 FNYEAQ. This CDR3 is 16 amino acids long. The CDR3 is CASSVTPKGGGTEAFF. In nucleotides, the CDR3 is TGTGCCAGCAGCGTCACGCCGAAGGGGGGTGGCACTGAAGCTTTCTTT.

This clonotype was detected many times. This chain connects TRBV4-1 to TRBJ2-1, with D unclear. Germline V gene sequence: CDR1 MGHRA, CDR2 YSYEKL. The CDR3 runs 14 residues. V lost 1 base to trimming and J lost 9 bases, with 13 bases between them. The CDR3 here is CASSQVWERGEQFF. The CDR3 coding sequence is TGCGCCAGCAGCCAAGTATGGGAACGCGGTGAGCAGTTCTTC.

Many counts were recorded for this clonotype. The V call is TRBV30, the J call TRBJ2-2; D remains unclear. Per germline, CDR1 GTSNPN and CDR2 SVGIG (reference sequence). CDR3 length: 13 amino acids. V dropped 3 bases and J dropped 4 bases, with 9 bases sitting between them. CDR3 loop: CAWRAPGTGELFF. As DNA, the CDR3 is TGTGCCTGGAGGGCCCCAGGCACCGGGGAGCTGTTTTTT.

This clonotype was recorded at least ten times. The chain uses TRBV5-1 and TRBJ2-3; the D gene is possibly TRBD1 (6 bases). Germline CDR1 reads SGHRS; CDR2 reads YFSETQ. Trimming shortened V by 2 bases and J by 4 bases, and 20 bases separated the two germline ends. CDR3 length: 17 amino acids. CDR3 sequence (DNA): TGCGCCAGCAGCTTCCTCCAGGGGATGGGTGACGCAGATACGCAGTATTTT. It specifies CASSFLQGMGDADTQYF. The full variable domain, in which reference TRBV5-1 and TRBJ2-3 provide the parts outside the CDR3, is KAGVTQTPRYLIKTRGQQVTLSCSPISGHRSVSWYQQTPGQGLQFLFEYFSETQRNKGNFPGRFSGRQFSNSRSEMNVSTLELGDSALYLCASSFLQGMGDADTQYFGPGTRLTVL.

This clonotype was seen many times. The chain uses TRBV6-1 and TRBJ2-2; 7 nucleotides agree with TRBD2. CDR3 length equals 16 residues. Germline V gives CDR1 MNHNS, CDR2 SASEGT. With 7 bases clipped from V and 4 bases from J, the junction kept 12 bases outside the gene matches. The CDR3 DNA reads TGTGCCAGCACCGAAGGGGTAGCGGGCCCCACCGGGGAGCTGTTTTTT. As protein: CASTEGVAGPTGELFF.

This clonotype was observed at least ten times. V is TRBV12-3 or TRBV12-4 and J is TRBJ2-6; 10 nucleotides line up with TRBD1. The CDR3 consists of 17 residues. After removal of 7 bases from V and 0 bases from J, the junction contained 6 bases not matched to a gene. In DNA, the CDR3 is TGTGCCAGCAATGGACAGGGGGTCGGCTCTGGGGCCAACGTCCTGACTTTC. Protein: CASNGQGVGSGANVLTF.

This clonotype was observed many times. The genes are TRBV20-1 and TRBJ2-3; 12 bases map to TRBD2. This CDR3 spans 15 amino acids. Germline V gives CDR1 DFQATT, CDR2 SNEGSKA (reference sequence). J was trimmed by 3 bases and V by 5 bases; bases with no gene match: 6. CDR3 protein: CSAWKLAGGTDTQYF. In nucleotides, the CDR3 is TGCAGTGCTTGGAAACTAGCGGGAGGAACAGATACGCAGTATTTT.

The rearrangement joins TRBV14 to TRBJ1-4, with TRBD1 as a possible D gene (5 bases). V dropped 3 bases and J dropped 8 bases, with 13 bases sitting between them. The CDR3 spans 14 residues. Per germline, CDR1 SGHDN and CDR2 FVKESK. The CDR3 here is CASSQQTAGEKLFF. The CDR3 DNA is TGTGCCAGCAGCCAGCAGACAGCGGGAGAAAAACTGTTTTTT.

This clonotype was recorded at least ten times. The rearrangement joins TRBV24-1 to TRBJ1-4; no clear D. The CDR3 has 15 residues. The V and J ends lost 4 bases and 0 bases respectively, with 8 bases between them. Germline values: CDR1 KGHDR, CDR2 SFDVKD. Here the CDR3 DNA reads TGTGCCACCAGTGAACCTCACGCAACTAATGAAAAACTGTTTTTT. This sequence encodes CATSEPHATNEKLFF.

This clonotype was recorded a few times. This rearrangement joins TRBV2 to TRBJ2-1; the match to TRBD2 covers 9 bases. Unmatched junction bases numbered 5, after V lost 8 bases and J lost 9 bases. Germline CDR1 reads SNHLY; CDR2 reads FYNNEI. The CDR3 is made up of 12 amino acids. The CDR3 region is CASCASGTEQFF. For the CDR3, the DNA is TGTGCCAGCTGTGCTAGCGGGACTGAGCAGTTCTTC.

This clonotype was observed a single time. This chain's CDR3 is CASSLHGGRPGTGELFF. The DNA for the CDR3 is TGTGCCAGCAGCTTGCACGGGGGGCGCCCCGGAACCGGGGAGCTGTTTTTT. This sequence joins TRBV5-6 and TRBJ2-2, with a possible D match to TRBD2 (7 bases). The CDR3 extends over 17 amino acids. Germline lookup yields CDR1 SGHDT and CDR2 YYEEEE. The V end lost 1 base, the J end lost 5 bases, and 18 bases lay between the germline ends.

This clonotype came up once. V gene TRBV5-5 combines with J gene TRBJ2-5; 7 bases map to TRBD1. The germline gives CDR1 SGHKS, CDR2 YYEKEE (reference sequence). The CDR3 spans 13 residues. V lost 4 bases and J lost 6; bases outside the gene matches: 6. The CDR3 here is CASSRQGVKTQYF. Here the CDR3 DNA reads TGTGCCAGCAGCCGACAGGGCGTGAAGACCCAGTACTTC.

This clonotype showed up just a few times. V is TRBV7-8 and J is TRBJ2-1; 7 bases align to TRBD2. The germline CDR1 and CDR2 sequences are SGHVS and FQNEAQ. CDR3 length: 18 amino acids. V was clipped by 1 base and J by 5 bases; unmatched bases: 14. CDR3 DNA sequence: TGTGCCAGCAGCTTAGAGTACGGATCTAGCGGAGCGCACAATGAGCAGTTCTTC. Protein sequence: CASSLEYGSSGAHNEQFF.

V usage is TRBV30 and J usage is TRBJ2-1; D unresolved. V was cut by 0 bases and J by 7 bases, with 10 bases left in between. Germline loops: CDR1 GTSNPN, CDR2 SVGIG (reference sequence). The CDR3 length is 13 residues. This CDR3 reads CAWSVLLGNEQFF. Here the CDR3 DNA reads TGTGCCTGGAGTGTACTTTTGGGAAATGAGCAGTTCTTC.

V gene TRBV19 combines with J gene TRBJ1-5; a possible D gene is TRBD1 (5 bases). Germline V gives CDR1 LNHDA, CDR2 SQIVND (reference sequence). CDR3 length equals 17 residues. The V gene lost 5 bases and the J gene lost 6 bases, with 23 bases spanning the gap. CDR3 bases: TGTGCCAGTAGTGGTGACCCACGGGGCCTATTAATTCAGCCCCAGCATTTT. Protein: CASSGDPRGLLIQPQHF. Full variable domain (outside the CDR3, taken from reference TRBV19 and TRBJ1-5): DGGITQSPKYLFRKEGQNVTLSCEQNLNHDAMYWYRQDPGQGLRLIYYSQIVNDFQKGDIAEGYSVSREKKESFPLTVTSAQKNPTAFYLCASSGDPRGLLIQPQHFGDGTRLSIL.

The chain employs TRBV11-2 and TRBJ2-5, with D perhaps TRBD1 (6 bases). The CDR3 loop spans 16 amino acids. V was cut by 3 bases and J by 2 bases, with 16 bases left in between. CDR1 is SGHAT, CDR2 FQNNGV, per germline. Written as DNA, the CDR3 is TGTGCCAGCAGCTTGGGAGACAGGCTGGGACAAGAGACCCAGTACTTC. Translated, it gives CASSLGDRLGQETQYF.

This clonotype was seen a handful of times. The chain has TRBV10-3 and TRBJ2-5; 7 positions match TRBD1. With 6 bases clipped from V and 7 bases from J, the junction kept 5 bases outside the gene matches. Germline V gene data show CDR1 as ENHRY and CDR2 as SYGVKD. The CDR3 runs 12 residues. CDR3 protein: CAIRGGSGTQYF. In nucleotides, the CDR3 is TGTGCCATCAGAGGGGGCTCGGGGACCCAGTACTTC.

The J gene is TRBJ2-1, the V gene TRBV12-3 or TRBV12-4; D is ambiguous. V was pared by 6 bases and J by 8 bases, with 20 bases between. The CDR3 runs 15 residues. The CDR3 region has the DNA TGTGCCAGCAGCCGGGCCCAACTGTTGACGGATGAGCAGTTCTTC. This encodes CASSRAQLLTDEQFF.

The chain has TRBV11-3 and TRBJ2-1; the D is unclear. Trimming stripped 1 base from V and 5 bases from J, with 12 bases between. The CDR3 covers 15 residues. From germline, CDR1 is SGHNT and CDR2 YENEEA. CDR3 DNA: TGTGCCAGCAGCTTAGGACCGGGTGTCCACAATGAGCAGTTCTTC. The encoded protein is CASSLGPGVHNEQFF.

CDR3 sequence reads: CASSSDRAFGETQYF. The CDR3 nucleotides read TGTGCCAGCAGCTCGGACAGGGCCTTTGGAGAGACCCAGTACTTC. The genes are TRBV11-2 and TRBJ2-5, with 8 bases that match TRBD1. Germline CDR1 SGHAT, CDR2 FQNNGV. This CDR3 comprises 15 residues. V dropped 4 bases and J dropped 4; count of bases not matched to a gene: 8.

This clonotype was observed many times. An end of the junction differs from the germline gene, which may be a read error. The V call is TRBV7-7, the J call TRBJ2-1, with D possibly matching TRBD1 (6 bases). Germline V gene sequence: CDR1 SSHAT, CDR2 FNYEAQ (reference sequence). The CDR3 is 15 residues long. CDR3 loop: CASSPRGGQYNEQFF. For the CDR3, the DNA is TGTGCTAGCAGCCCCAGGGGCGGGCAATACAATGAGCAGTTCTTC.

There are many counts of this clonotype. The chain couples TRBV4-1 to TRBJ2-1; perhaps TRBD2 as D (6 bases). V gave up 0 bases and J gave up 1 base, with 16 bases separating them. Germline lookup yields CDR1 MGHRA and CDR2 YSYEKL. This CDR3 has 18 residues. CDR3 coding DNA: TGCGCCAGCAGCCAAGACAATCAGCACGGGGGTTCCTACAATGAGCAGTTCTTC. Amino acid sequence: CASSQDNQHGGSYNEQFF.

This clonotype appeared many times. V usage is TRBV24-1 and J usage is TRBJ2-3; TRBD2 agrees at 11 bases. The germline V gene has CDR1 KGHDR and CDR2 SFDVKD. CDR3 length equals 17 residues. J lost 6 bases, V lost 3 bases, and 10 bases had no gene match. The CDR3, as DNA: TGTGCCACCAGTGATCCTGGGACTAGCGGCAGAGGTGATACGCAGTATTTT. It translates to CATSDPGTSGRGDTQYF.